This entry describes one T cell receptor (beta chain). Antigen unknown. The data belong to a study of CD4 T cells in relation to SARS-CoV-2 and coronaviruses. As for the study in general: PBMCs were cultured with antigen for about eleven days before TCR beta sequencing. No peptide or an HIV-1 Nef peptide pool served as negative control.

Study-wide results and limits: The cross-reactivity analysis covered only spike protein, not other viral proteins.

With V trimmed by 1 base and J by 8 bases, 9 bases remained unmatched. The length of the CDR3 is 16 residues. Germline CDR1 reads SGHNT; CDR2 reads YENEEA. Measured with immunoSEQ multiplex PCR; TCRdb has only the in-frame clones, and not every one. This table has 20,000 to 25,000 clones, about 80% appearing once. Before the COVID-19 pandemic, during about 2010-2018, CD4+ T cells were taken from unexposed donors. After nine to ten days of culture, CD4+ T cells were isolated. Fresh IL-2 medium replaced half the medium on days 3 and 7. The receptor comes from a human donor in good health. This sequence joins TRBV11-3 and TRBJ2-1; 9 bases agree with TRBD1. Sample: CD4+ T cells from PBMCs, cultured in vitro. CDR3 sequence (DNA): TGTGCCAGCAGCTTAGGATGGGACAGGGAGGCCCATGAGCAGTTCTTC. Protein product: CASSLGWDREAHEQFF. The complete variable domain, with remaining parts taken from reference TRBV11-3 and TRBJ2-1, reads EAGVVQSPRYKIIEKKQPVAFWCNPISGHNTLYWYLQNLGQGPELLIRYENEEAVDDSQLPKDRFSAERLKGVDSTLKIQPAELGDSAVYLCASSLGWDREAHEQFFGPGTRLTVL.